A selection of T cell receptor beta chains follows, all from one sample in a study of blood T cell repertoires in COVID-19. Libraries were prepared by immunoSEQ multiplex PCR; TCRdb keeps only in-frame clonotypes and omits some of them. The repertoire holds almost 300,000 clones, with around nine tenths as singletons. Material for sequencing was peripheral blood. The receptors here all came from a man between 70 and 80 years old with acute or convalescent COVID-19. Each CDR3 is given without its conserved first and last residue. The order of the fields is V gene, CDR3 protein.

TRBV5-5 | ASTQMGQTNYGYT
TRBV7-2 | ASSPDRGGNQPQH
TRBV28 | ASRRTGVYYGYT
TRBV2 | ASSQGEIGGELF
TRBV5-1 | ASSLDRLYGYT
TRBV15 | ATSLQATNEKLF
TRBV4-1 | ASSQAWLAFQETQY
TRBV5-1 | ASSPMGGVNSPLH
TRBV5-5 | ASSSTPTNEKLF
TRBV5-1 | ASTTGTYNEQF
TRBV19 | ASKFDRKAF
TRBV10-3 | AITGSYNSPLH
TRBV30 | AWATGTGGNEQF
TRBV4-3 | ASGRDRAYEQY
TRBV5-1 | ASRQGYQETQY
TRBV6-5 | ASETGLNYGYT
TRBV19 | ASSKQFTGQRGTEAF
TRBV4-2 | ASRIGGREKLF
TRBV18 | ASSLLTLRYTEAF
TRBV6-6 | ASSYPRDRVDEQY
TRBV9 | ASSIGLAGGLVTGELF
TRBV28 | ASSLATTSGPNEQF
TRBV5-1 | ASSLGQGGETQY
TRBV15 | ATSRDRRYTDTQY
TRBV6-5 | ASLPGQGASDTQY
TRBV6-6 | ASRAPQGSNQPQH
TRBV19 | ASRRDRSSYNEQF
TRBV5-1 | ASSLDQIQTQY
TRBV5-1 | ASSLVAGGPGKAQY
TRBV9 | ASSVGQGTSYEQY
TRBV5-1 | ASSPRDRTEAF
TRBV3-1/TRBV3-2 | ASSQDIRAGGHEQF
TRBV10-3 | ATGQGNTGELF
TRBV29-1 | SPLGGTSGSWEQF
TRBV3-1/TRBV3-2 | ASSQEFITRTDTQY
TRBV5-5 | ASSLAPTEYYEQY
TRBV2 | ASSVLQRLEAF